The clone carrying this T cell receptor beta chain has a count of ten or more. Unique molecular identifiers were incorporated into the prepared TCRbeta library. TCRdb passed the PCR reads through MiXCR, listing each CDR3 protein once. The sample comprises approximately 83,000 distinct CDR3 sequences, over 9% of which are singletons, and roughly 14% rests with the top ten. From germline, CDR1 is DFQATT and CDR2 SNEGSKA (reference sequence). This CDR3 is built from 11 residues. The germline V and J ends were trimmed by 6 bases and 2 bases, with 8 bases remaining between them. The data originate from a study of T-cell reconstitution after alpha-beta-depleted transplantation in children.

This TCR came from a human donor who donated a stem cell graft to a child with inherited bone marrow failure. The sample consisted of PBMCs from the stem cell graft donor, taken from the stem cell graft. This chain joins TRBV20-1 and TRBJ2-7, with no clear D. CDR3 in DNA: TGCAGTGCCGACGGTACCTACGAGCAGTACTTC. Its translation is CSADGTYEQYF.